Listed below are T cell receptor beta chains from one sample, sequenced in a study of T-cell memory formation after mild COVID-19. TCRdb processed the 5' RACE reads anew with MiXCR; each CDR3 protein has one entry. The sample shows hundreds of thousands of distinct CDR3 sequences, around 27% of them seen only once. Sequencing was carried out using PBMCs or a T cell subset sorted from them (not recorded which). The receptor source for this set is an adult woman who had mild COVID-19 (a few samples of this study predate the infection). Cell type and time point are not known. Each CDR3 is given with its conserved first and last residue. The order of the fields is V gene, J gene, D gene, clone size, CDR3 DNA, CDR3 protein. A D gene is named only where the DNA matches it firmly. Size tells how often a clone was seen (once, few, many) or the class of an expanded clone, and some rows leave it out.

TRBV5-1,TRBJ2-5,TRBD1,NA,TGCGCCAGCAGCCAGGACAGGGGCCGTATACACCAAGAGACCCAGTACTTC,CASSQDRGRIHQETQYF
TRBV5-1,TRBJ1-1,TRBD1,NA,TGCGCCAGCAGCTCCTCGGGGACAGCGGTGACTGAAGCTTTCTTT,CASSSSGTAVTEAFF
TRBV6-5,TRBJ2-1,TRBD2,NA,TGTGCCAGCAGTGCCGGGGGTAGCGGGAGAAATGAGCAGTTCTTC,CASSAGGSGRNEQFF
TRBV7-6,TRBJ1-2,TRBD1,NA,TGTGCCAGCAGCCGTCCCGGGACAGAATCCTACACCTTC,CASSRPGTESYTF
TRBV7-7,TRBJ2-3,NA,few,TGTGCCAGCAGCTCCTCAGACCGGGATACGCAGTATTTT,CASSSSDRDTQYF
TRBV11-2,TRBJ2-7,TRBD1,few,TGTGCCAGCAGCTTAGATGCATGGACAGGGGTGCGGGAGCAGTACTTC,CASSLDAWTGVREQYF
TRBV12-3/TRBV12-4,TRBJ2-5,TRBD2,NA,TGTGCCAGCAGCCGGCCCGTTCTAGCGGGAGGGCGGGGAGAGACCCAGTACTTC,CASSRPVLAGGRGETQYF
TRBV27,TRBJ2-7,TRBD2,few,TGTGCCAGCAGTTTAAGTCGACTAGCGGGGGAGCAGTACTTC,CASSLSRLAGEQYF
TRBV5-1,TRBJ2-6,NA,few,TGCGCCAGCAGCTTGGACAGGGCCCTGACCCGGTCTGGGGCCAACGTCCTGACTTTC,CASSLDRALTRSGANVLTF
TRBV20-1,TRBJ2-7,TRBD2,NA,TGCAGTGCTAGAGATCCGGGCGGGAGGGTCTACGAGCAGTACTTC,CSARDPGGRVYEQYF
TRBV7-6,TRBJ2-5,TRBD1,NA,TGTGCCAGCAGCTTCGTAGCTTCCGGGGGACAGGGGGCAGAGACCCAGTACTTC,CASSFVASGGQGAETQYF
TRBV18,TRBJ2-3,NA,NA,TGTGCCAGCTCACCAGAGGGTGGGATGGATACGCAGTATTTT,CASSPEGGMDTQYF
TRBV6-2/TRBV6-3,TRBJ1-5,TRBD1,NA,TGTGCCAGCAGTTACGTTACAGGGGTCAATCAGCCCCAGCATTTT,CASSYVTGVNQPQHF
TRBV30,TRBJ1-1,TRBD1,few,TGTGCCTGGAATTTGGGCCTGACAGGGGCCGACACTGAAGCTTTCTTT,CAWNLGLTGADTEAFF
TRBV30,TRBJ1-1,NA,NA,TGTGCCTGGAGGACAGCTAGAGAGAACACTGAAGCTTTCTTT,CAWRTARENTEAFF
TRBV29-1,TRBJ1-1,NA,few,TGCAGCGTTGAATTAGGGGGCACTGAAGCTTTCTTT,CSVELGGTEAFF
TRBV3-1,TRBJ2-1,NA,NA,TGTGCCAGCAGCCAAGAGGTGGGAGGCAATGAGCAGTTCTTC,CASSQEVGGNEQFF
TRBV3-1,TRBJ2-1,NA,NA,TGTGCCAGCAGCCAAGCGTCCGGGATCTCCTACAATGAGCAGTTCTTC,CASSQASGISYNEQFF
TRBV7-2,TRBJ2-7,NA,NA,TGTGCCAGCAGCTTAGCCATCGGAGAGCAGTACTTC,CASSLAIGEQYF
TRBV3-1,TRBJ2-1,TRBD1,NA,TGTGCCAGCAGCCGAGCCGGACAGGTGGAGCAGTTCTTC,CASSRAGQVEQFF
TRBV5-1,TRBJ1-2,TRBD1,few,TGCGCCAGCAGCCCTGACAGGGGACAATTATTCTATGGCTACACCTTC,CASSPDRGQLFYGYTF
TRBV29-1,TRBJ2-2,NA,few,TGCAGCGTTGTGACGGGGCCGATGAACGGGGAGCTGTTTTTT,CSVVTGPMNGELFF
TRBV20-1,TRBJ1-6,NA,NA,TGCAGTGCTAGAGTATCTACGGTCAGCAATTCACCCCTCCACTTT,CSARVSTVSNSPLHF
TRBV12-3/TRBV12-4,TRBJ1-2,NA,NA,TGTGCCAGCAGTTTAGCAAGGGACCCCAACTATGGCTACACCTTC,CASSLARDPNYGYTF
TRBV7-3,TRBJ2-5,NA,few,TGTGCCAGCAGCTTACATGGGGTCGCGGAGACCCAGTACTTC,CASSLHGVAETQYF
TRBV5-1,TRBJ2-5,TRBD1,few,TGCGCCAGCAGCTTGGCCGGTGAGACAGGGAAAGAGACCCAGTACTTC,CASSLAGETGKETQYF
TRBV12-3/TRBV12-4,TRBJ2-1,TRBD2,NA,TGTGCCAGCAGCCTAACTAGCGGGAGCGGTGAGCAGTTCTTC,CASSLTSGSGEQFF
TRBV6-5,TRBJ1-5,NA,NA,TGTGCCAGCAGTAATGGACAGAACAATCAGCCCCAGCATTTT,CASSNGQNNQPQHF
TRBV5-1,TRBJ2-2,TRBD2,few,TGCGCCAGCAGCCTGCCGGGACTAGCGGGGGCGAACACCGGGGAGCTGTTTTTT,CASSLPGLAGANTGELFF
TRBV4-3,TRBJ2-7,NA,NA,TGCGCCAGCAGCCAAGGGCTTGGGCGGGGAACCTCCTACGAGCAGTACTTC,CASSQGLGRGTSYEQYF